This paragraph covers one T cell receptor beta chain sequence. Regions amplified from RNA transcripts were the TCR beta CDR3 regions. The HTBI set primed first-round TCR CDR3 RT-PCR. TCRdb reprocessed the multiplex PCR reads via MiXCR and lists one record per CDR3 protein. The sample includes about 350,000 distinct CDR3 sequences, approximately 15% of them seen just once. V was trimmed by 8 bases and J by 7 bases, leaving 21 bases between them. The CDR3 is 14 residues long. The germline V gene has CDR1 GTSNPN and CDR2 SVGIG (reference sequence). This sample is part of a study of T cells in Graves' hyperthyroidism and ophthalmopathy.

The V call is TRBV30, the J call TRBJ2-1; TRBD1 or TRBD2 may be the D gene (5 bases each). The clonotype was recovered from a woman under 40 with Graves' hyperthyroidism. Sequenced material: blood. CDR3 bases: TGTGCCCGAAAGGGACCCCAGAACATGAATGAGCAGTTCTTC. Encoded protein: CARKGPQNMNEQFF. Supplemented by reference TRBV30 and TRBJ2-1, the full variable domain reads SQTIHQWPATLVQPVGSPLSLECTVEGTSNPNLYWYRQAAGRGLQLLFYSVGIGQISSEVPQNLSASRPQDRQFILSSKKLLLSDSGFYLCARKGPQNMNEQFFGPGTRLTVL.